The clone carrying this T cell receptor beta chain showed up many times. Trimming removed 2 bases at V and 4 bases at J, with 8 bases between. This CDR3 is built from 13 residues. Per the germline V gene, CDR1 is SGHTA and CDR2 is FQGTGA. This sample is drawn from a study of metastatic and nonmetastatic thyroid tumors. Thyroid surgery was performed in patients who had received no treatment beforehand. TCRdb re-called clones from the PCR reads using MiXCR. The sample carries 43,000 or so clones, less than 5% recorded once. V and J are TRBV7-3 and TRBJ1-1; TRBD1 is a possible D gene (5 bases). Sequenced material: blood. The TCR originated in a female donor with papillary thyroid cancer or a benign thyroid nodule (not recorded which). Some clones in this sample may be carry-over from other donors' samples. The CDR3 reads CASSLSGITEAFF. CDR3 coding DNA: TGTGCCAGCAGCTTATCAGGGATCACTGAAGCTTTCTTT. Supplemented by reference TRBV7-3 and TRBJ1-1, the full variable domain reads GAGVSQTPSNKVTEKGKYVELRCDPISGHTALYWYRQSLGQGPEFLIYFQGTGAADDSGLPNDRFFAVRPEGSVSTLKIQRTERGDSAVYLCASSLSGITEAFFGQGTRLTVV.